A single sample gave rise to the 4 T cell receptor beta chains below, sequenced in a study of blood T cells in healthy people across ages. A J-beta primer mix and a sample-barcoded 5' primer were used in a second PCR of roughly 6 to 11 cycles. TCRdb recomputed calls from the 5' RACE reads with MiXCR, one row per CDR3 protein. This repertoire shows about 670,000 distinct CDR3 sequences, roughly 43% found once; its top ten account for approximately 29%. The sequencing sample was made of blood. The receptors derive from a man older than 75 in good health.

The genes are TRBV12-3 or TRBV12-4 and TRBJ2-5; 11 nucleotides align to TRBD1. J lost 5 bases, V lost 6 bases, and 11 bases had no gene match. The length of the CDR3 is 16 residues. The CDR3 region has the DNA TGTGCCAGCAGACGAGGACAGGGGGCTTATTTGGAGACCCAGTACTTC. The encoded protein is CASRRGQGAYLETQYF.

Concerning this clonotype: A much larger clone lies one base from this, so it may be a read error. The chain employs TRBV20-1 and TRBJ2-1; TRBD1 agrees at 7 bases. CDR1 and CDR2 (germline): DFQATT, SNEGSKA (reference sequence). The CDR3 totals 14 residues. J was trimmed by 10 bases and V by 5 bases; bases with no gene match: 14. The CDR3: CSADRDSSSYEQFF. The CDR3 DNA is TGCAGTGCTGACCGGGACAGCAGCTCCTACGAGCAGTTCTTC.

This clonotype was recorded only once. The chain joins TRBV20-1 to TRBJ2-5; the D gene is possibly TRBD1 (5 bases). CDR3 length equals 16 residues. Trimming stripped 5 bases from V and 5 bases from J, with 24 bases between. Germline values: CDR1 DFQATT, CDR2 SNEGSKA (reference sequence). Here the CDR3 reads CSAREYQGATGETQYF. The DNA of the CDR3 is TGCAGTGCTCGCGAGTATCAGGGTGCAACTGGGGAGACCCAGTACTTC.

This clonotype was observed a single time. V usage is TRBV5-4 and J usage is TRBJ1-4; 8 bases map to TRBD1. Per the germline V gene, CDR1 is SGHNT and CDR2 is YYREEE (reference sequence). This CDR3 has 15 amino acids. V lost 4 bases to trimming and J lost 5 bases; unmatched junction nucleotides: 7. CDR3 nucleotides: TGTGCCAGCAGCGCCGACAGGGGATGGAATGAAAAACTGTTTTTT. Protein: CASSADRGWNEKLFF.